The 22 T cell receptor beta chains below all came from one sample that was sequenced in a study of siplizumab effects on memory and regulatory T cells. Data came from immunoSEQ multiplex PCR; TCRdb stores just in-frame clones and leaves some out. This table has some 100,000 clones, less than 95% appearing once. Sequencing was done on a sample of Tregs sorted from blood. The receptors here all came from a human donor in good health.

The sample holds one count of this clone. This chain links TRBV30 with TRBJ1-4, with D perhaps TRBD1 (5 bases). The germline V gene encodes CDR1 GTSNPN and CDR2 SVGIG (reference sequence). Trimming took 2 bases from V and 3 from J, leaving 10 bases between them. The CDR3 totals 14 residues. CDR3 sequence: CAWSYDSPNEKLFF. For the CDR3, the DNA is TGTGCCTGGAGTTACGACAGCCCTAATGAAAAACTGTTTTTT. Full variable domain (missing parts from reference TRBV30 and TRBJ1-4): SQTIHQWPATLVQPVGSPLSLECTVEGTSNPNLYWYRQAAGRGLQLLFYSVGIGQISSEVPQNLSASRPQDRQFILSSKKLLLSDSGFYLCAWSYDSPNEKLFFGSGTQLSVL.

This clone was recorded only once. The genes are TRBV27 and TRBJ2-1; 9 positions agree with TRBD1. There are 21 residues in the CDR3. V shed 3 bases, J shed 3 bases, and the junction held 21 bases outside the gene matches. Germline V gene lookup returns CDR1 MNHEY and CDR2 SMNVEV (reference sequence). The CDR3 sequence: CASSFLPGQGPSLVDYNEQFF. The DNA of the CDR3 is TGTGCCAGCAGTTTTCTTCCGGGACAGGGACCTTCCTTAGTGGACTACAATGAGCAGTTCTTC.

The chain links TRBV11-2 to TRBJ2-1; 12 positions match TRBD2. V lost 3 bases and J lost 9; bases outside the gene matches: 12. CDR1 and CDR2 from the germline V gene are SGHAT and FQNNGV. This CDR3 has 17 amino acids. The CDR3 here is CASSLTSGRDLPVEQFF. The CDR3 DNA follows: TGTGCCAGCAGCTTGACTAGCGGGAGAGATCTCCCGGTTGAGCAGTTCTTC.

The chain uses TRBV6-5 and TRBJ1-2; tentative D call: TRBD1 (6 bases). CDR1 is MNHEY, CDR2 SVGAGI, per germline. The CDR3 length is 12 residues. The V and J ends lost 5 bases and 8 bases respectively, with 12 bases between them. The CDR3 nucleotides are TGTGCCAGCAGTAGGGGGGGGTACGGCTACACCTTC. The encoded protein is CASSRGGYGYTF.

This chain joins TRBV27 and TRBJ1-1; D not resolved. Trimming shortened V by 0 bases and J by 0 bases, and 8 bases separated the two germline ends. Germline V lookup: CDR1 MNHEY, CDR2 SMNVEV (reference sequence). The length of the CDR3 is 15 residues. CDR3 in amino acids: CASSLSGALNTEAFF. CDR3 DNA: TGTGCCAGCAGTTTATCAGGAGCTTTGAACACTGAAGCTTTCTTT.

This clone was recorded once. The V call is TRBV28, the J call TRBJ2-2, with a weak D call TRBD2 (6 bases). The CDR3 totals 14 residues. V lost 8 bases to trimming and J lost 1 base, with 11 bases between them. The germline V gene has CDR1 MDHEN and CDR2 SYDVKM. The CDR3 region is CASAGRQNTGELFF. CDR3 nucleotides: TGTGCCAGCGCGGGACGGCAGAACACCGGGGAGCTGTTTTTT. Variable domain in full (rest from reference TRBV28 and TRBJ2-2): DVKVTQSSRYLVKRTGEKVFLECVQDMDHENMFWYRQDPGLGLRLIYFSYDVKMKEKGDIPEGYSVSREKKERFSLILESASTNQTSMYLCASAGRQNTGELFFGEGSRLTVL.

The chain employs TRBV28 and TRBJ2-2; 7 bases agree with TRBD1. Germline V lookup: CDR1 MDHEN, CDR2 SYDVKM. The CDR3 spans 16 residues. J was trimmed by 0 bases and V by 2 bases; bases with no gene match: 3. This chain's CDR3 is CASSLIGQANTGELFF. CDR3 sequence (DNA): TGTGCCAGCAGTTTAATCGGACAGGCGAACACCGGGGAGCTGTTTTTT.

The chain carries TRBV6-5 and TRBJ1-1; TRBD1 is a possible D gene (5 bases). Trimming took 8 bases from V and 6 from J, leaving 13 bases between them. Germline CDR1 MNHEY, CDR2 SVGAGI. This CDR3 is 12 amino acids long. In nucleotides, the CDR3 is TGTGCCAGCGCTGGGGGGTATTCTGAAGCTTTCTTT. Protein product: CASAGGYSEAFF.

The V call is TRBV27, the J call TRBJ2-7, with TRBD1 matching over 7 bases. With V trimmed by 0 bases and J by 0 bases, 2 bases remained unmatched. The CDR3 length is 15 residues. From germline, CDR1 is MNHEY and CDR2 SMNVEV (reference sequence). The CDR3 reads CASSLSTGSSYEQYF. As DNA, the CDR3 is TGTGCCAGCAGTTTATCGACAGGGAGCTCCTACGAGCAGTACTTC.

The chain has TRBV9 and TRBJ1-3; possible D gene TRBD1, 5 bases. The V and J ends lost 0 bases and 4 bases respectively, with 14 bases between them. In germline, CDR1 is SGDLS, CDR2 YYNGEE. This CDR3 contains 16 residues. CDR3 DNA sequence: TGTGCCAGCAGCGTAGATCTTAGGGGCCGCGGAAACACCATATATTTT. Protein product: CASSVDLRGRGNTIYF.

V and J are TRBV6-1 and TRBJ1-5; unclear D gene. With 4 bases removed from V and 0 bases from J, the gap between germline ends came to 7 bases. The V gene's germline CDR1 is MNHNS and CDR2 SASEGT. The CDR3 is made up of 14 amino acids. CDR3 bases: TGTGCCAGCAGTGTATTTTATAGCAATCAGCCCCAGCATTTT. Translating it yields CASSVFYSNQPQHF.

CDR3 residues: CASSIWLGLQETQYF. The CDR3 DNA is TGCGCCAGCAGCATTTGGCTGGGGCTCCAAGAGACCCAGTACTTC. The rearrangement uses TRBV5-1 and TRBJ2-5, with D perhaps TRBD1 (5 bases). The germline gives CDR1 SGHRS, CDR2 YFSETQ. The CDR3 spans 15 residues. Trimming shortened V by 4 bases and J by 1 base, and 14 bases separated the two germline ends. Based on the CDR3 plus reference TRBV5-1 and TRBJ2-5, the full variable domain is KAGVTQTPRYLIKTRGQQVTLSCSPISGHRSVSWYQQTPGQGLQFLFEYFSETQRNKGNFPGRFSGRQFSNSRSEMNVSTLELGDSALYLCASSIWLGLQETQYFGPGTRLLVL.

The V call is TRBV6-5, the J call TRBJ2-5, with a tentative D call TRBD2 (6 bases). The CDR3 runs to 13 residues. Trimming stripped 6 bases from V and 5 bases from J, with 13 bases between. CDR1 and CDR2 from the germline V gene are MNHEY and SVGAGI. The CDR3 DNA follows: TGTGCCAGCAGAAAACGGGAGTGGGAGACCCAGTACTTC. Translating it yields CASRKREWETQYF.

This clone was recorded once. This chain connects TRBV9 to TRBJ2-1, with D maybe TRBD1 (6 bases). The CDR3 has 15 amino acids. Deletions cut 4 bases from V and 3 bases from J, with 14 bases between. Germline values: CDR1 SGDLS, CDR2 YYNGEE. The CDR3 sequence: CASSPGVRGYNEQFF. Here the CDR3 DNA reads TGTGCCAGCAGCCCAGGGGTCCGGGGCTACAATGAGCAGTTCTTC.

V usage is TRBV7-8 and J usage is TRBJ1-2; no clear D gene. The germline V gene encodes CDR1 SGHVS and CDR2 FQNEAQ. Trimming stripped 0 bases from V and 2 bases from J, with 7 bases between. The CDR3 is made up of 14 amino acids. The CDR3 sequence: CASSLARQNYGYTF. CDR3 bases: TGTGCCAGCAGCTTAGCAAGGCAGAACTATGGCTACACCTTC.

The CDR3 DNA follows: TGTGCCAGTTCCCTAGTGGGGCGCACCAATGAGCAGTTCTTC. It translates to CASSLVGRTNEQFF. The V call is TRBV19, the J call TRBJ2-1; possibly TRBD1 for D (5 bases). The CDR3 sequence is 14 residues long. CDR1 LNHDA and CDR2 SQIVND come from the germline V gene (reference sequence). Deletions cut 8 bases from V and 6 bases from J, with 17 bases between. The whole variable domain, remainder taken from reference TRBV19 and TRBJ2-1, is DGGITQSPKYLFRKEGQNVTLSCEQNLNHDAMYWYRQDPGQGLRLIYYSQIVNDFQKGDIAEGYSVSREKKESFPLTVTSAQKNPTAFYLCASSLVGRTNEQFFGPGTRLTVL.

The rearrangement uses TRBV27 and TRBJ1-1; the D gene is possibly TRBD1 (6 bases). Trimming pared 6 bases from V and 4 bases from J, leaving 12 bases between. The germline CDR1 and CDR2 sequences are MNHEY and SMNVEV (reference sequence). The CDR3 loop spans 13 amino acids. The CDR3 nucleotides are TGTGCCAGCAGGAACAGGGTGGTCACTGAAGCTTTCTTT. It encodes CASRNRVVTEAFF.

The rearrangement links TRBV5-1 to TRBJ2-3; D unresolved. The CDR3 contains 14 residues. The germline V gene has CDR1 SGHRS and CDR2 YFSETQ. The V end lost 7 bases, the J end lost 0 bases, and 12 bases lay between the germline ends. CDR3 sequence (DNA): TGCGCCAGCCGAATTGAGTGGAGCACAGATACGCAGTATTTT. Its translation is CASRIEWSTDTQYF.

The gene calls are TRBV6-1 and TRBJ2-1, with D possibly TRBD1 on 5 matching bases. Germline-derived CDR1 and CDR2 are MNHNS and SASEGT. The CDR3 runs 15 residues. Trimming cost V 6 bases and J 5 bases, with 17 bases left between them. Here the CDR3 reads CASSPRHETDNEQFF. CDR3 DNA: TGTGCCAGCAGCCCAAGACACGAGACAGACAATGAGCAGTTCTTC.

J is TRBJ2-1 and V is TRBV30; D might be TRBD2 (5 bases). The CDR3 spans 14 residues. The V gene lost 3 bases and the J gene lost 1 base, with 10 bases spanning the gap. CDR1 GTSNPN and CDR2 SVGIG come from the germline V gene (reference sequence). CDR3 amino acids: CAWRSAGSYNEQFF. As DNA, the CDR3 is TGTGCCTGGAGGTCGGCGGGTTCCTACAATGAGCAGTTCTTC.

This chain uses TRBV6-1 with TRBJ1-2, with D uncertain. This CDR3 comprises 15 residues. Trimming removed 1 base from V and 4 bases from J, with 13 bases in between. CDR1 is MNHNS, CDR2 SASEGT, per germline. The DNA of the CDR3 is TGTGCCAGCAGTGAAGAGTTGGGGTCGAGCTATGGCTACACCTTC. Protein sequence: CASSEELGSSYGYTF.

This chain joins TRBV5-1 and TRBJ2-7; the D gene is possibly TRBD2 (5 bases). Germline V gene lookup returns CDR1 SGHRS and CDR2 YFSETQ. The CDR3 is made up of 14 amino acids. Deletions cut 2 bases from V and 1 base from J, with 10 bases between. CDR3 sequence reads: CASSLGSLSYEQYF. In DNA form, the CDR3 reads TGCGCCAGCAGCTTAGGGAGTCTATCCTACGAGCAGTACTTC.